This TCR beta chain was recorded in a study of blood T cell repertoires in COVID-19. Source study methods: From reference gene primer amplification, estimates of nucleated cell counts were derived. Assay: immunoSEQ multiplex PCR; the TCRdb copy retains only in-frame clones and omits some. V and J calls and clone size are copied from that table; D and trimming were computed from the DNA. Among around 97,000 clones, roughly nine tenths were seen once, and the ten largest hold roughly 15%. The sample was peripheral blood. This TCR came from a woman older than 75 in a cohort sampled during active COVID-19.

The CDR3 DNA is TGTGCCAGCAGCCAAGCGGGGGGGGTATACGAGCAGTACTTC. This gives the protein CASSQAGGVYEQYF. This sequence joins TRBV3-1 (or the pseudogene TRBV3-2) and TRBJ2-7, with TRBD2 identical over 8 bases. Germline lookup yields CDR1 LGHDT and CDR2 YNNKEL (reference sequence). This CDR3 spans 14 amino acids. Unmatched junction bases numbered 3, after V lost 1 base and J lost 4 bases.